This T cell receptor (beta chain) was recorded in a study of blood T cell repertoires in COVID-19. Overall study context: Italy, Spain and the United States were the sources of the convalescent and acute COVID-19 samples. From T cells, B-cell-depleted T cells, or PBMCs came the material, which was cDNA or gDNA.

The CDR3 length is 15 residues. V was clipped by 1 base and J by 0 bases, with 10 bases between them. Germline V gene data show CDR1 as SGHVS and CDR2 as FNYEAQ. The authors' processing: Reference gene primer amplification gave nucleated cell count estimates. Using immunoSEQ multiplex PCR, the repertoire was profiled, and TCRdb retains in-frame clones only, with some absent. That table supplies the V and J calls and clone size; D and trimming were determined from the DNA. The table records about 130,000 clones, about nine tenths of them present only once. The J gene is TRBJ2-7, the V gene TRBV7-6, with D tentatively TRBD2 (7 bases). The origin of this receptor is a man in his fifties with active COVID-19. The sequenced material came from peripheral blood. CDR3 residues: CASSLEGGASYEQYF. CDR3 DNA: TGTGCCAGCAGCTTAGAGGGGGGGGCCTCCTACGAGCAGTACTTC.